These T cell receptor beta chains were read from a single sample in a study of T cell responses to AZD1222 COVID-19 vaccine. The data were produced by immunoSEQ multiplex PCR, yet TCRdb's version contains in-frame clones alone and is incomplete. The sample yields about 110,000 clones, more than 75% seen once. Specimen: peripheral blood, collected on day 0 of AZD1222 vaccination. These receptors originate from an adult in good health. Both conserved end residues are part of each CDR3. A D gene is named only where the DNA matches it firmly. The size of a clone is reported for some rows only, either as once, few or many, or as a class for expanded clones.

j_call,d_call,v_call,clone_size,cdr3_nt,cdr3_aa
TRBJ2-7,NA,TRBV5-6,NA,TGTGCCAGCAGCTTGAGGGTCTCCTACGAGCAGTACTTC,CASSLRVSYEQYF
TRBJ1-1,TRBD1,TRBV4-3,NA,TGCGCCAGCAGCAGGAGTAGAGGGGGCAGTAAAGCTTTCTTT,CASSRSRGGSKAFF
TRBJ2-3,TRBD2,TRBV7-9,NA,TGTGCCAGCAGTTTGACTAGCGGGGCCACAGATACGCAGTATTTT,CASSLTSGATDTQYF
TRBJ1-2,TRBD1,TRBV7-2,NA,TGTGCCAGCAGCTTAGGTCCGGTGATAGGGGGCCAATATGGCTACACCTTC,CASSLGPVIGGQYGYTF
TRBJ2-3,TRBD2,TRBV6-4,NA,TGTGCCAGCAGTCTCGGCGGGGGAGGAACAGATACGCAGTATTTT,CASSLGGGGTDTQYF
TRBJ2-7,TRBD1,TRBV19,NA,TGTGCCAGTAGTGCTAACTCCAGGGGGTCCTACGAGCAGTACTTC,CASSANSRGSYEQYF
TRBJ1-2,NA,TRBV6-5,NA,TGTGCCAGCGGGGGGATCGACTATGGCTACACCTTC,CASGGIDYGYTF
TRBJ1-2,NA,TRBV21-1,NA,TGTGCCAGCAGCAAAGCGGTTCCGGGGTCGGATGGCTACACCTTC,CASSKAVPGSDGYTF
TRBJ1-1,NA,TRBV19,NA,TGTGCCAGTAGTATAGAGAGGGGGAGCACTGAAGCTTTCTTT,CASSIERGSTEAFF
TRBJ1-1,NA,TRBV19,NA,TGTGCCAGTAGTAGCGGGAACACTGAAGCTTTCTTT,CASSSGNTEAFF
TRBJ2-7,NA,TRBV5-6,NA,TGTGCCAGCAGCAGGCCTCAGGGTTTGCGAGAGCAGTACTTC,CASSRPQGLREQYF
TRBJ2-5,NA,TRBV6-2/TRBV6-3,NA,TGTGCCAGCAGTTACAGCAGGCAAGAGACCCAGTACTTC,CASSYSRQETQYF
TRBJ1-2,TRBD1,TRBV4-3,NA,TGCGCCAGCAGCGGGACAGGGACTAACTATGGCTACACCTTC,CASSGTGTNYGYTF
TRBJ1-5,TRBD1,TRBV7-8,NA,TGTGCCAGCAGCGGGTACAGGGGTCGCAATCAGCCCCGGCATTTT,CASSGYRGRNQPRHF
TRBJ2-3,NA,TRBV7-6,once,TGTGCCAGCAGCCTTAAGTTGTCTCCCATGAGGGGGCAGTATTTT,CASSLKLSPMRGQYF
TRBJ1-2,TRBD1,TRBV6-5,many,TGTGCCAGCAGTTCTACAGGGGGAGGCTACACCTTC,CASSSTGGGYTF
TRBJ2-7,NA,TRBV5-1,NA,TGCGCCAGCAGCGGCAGGGGAGTAGAGCAGTACTTC,CASSGRGVEQYF
TRBJ2-1,NA,TRBV19,NA,TGTGCCAGTAGTGCAGGACACTTGTCTCGTGGTAATGAGCAGTTCTTC,CASSAGHLSRGNEQFF
TRBJ1-6,TRBD1,TRBV4-1,NA,TGCGCCAGCAGCCAAGCACCGAACAGGGGGAACTCACCCCTCCACTTT,CASSQAPNRGNSPLHF
TRBJ1-6,NA,TRBV27,NA,TGTGCCAGCTCTGATCTAAGCTCCTATAATTCACCCCTCCACTTT,CASSDLSSYNSPLHF
TRBJ2-2,NA,TRBV12-3/TRBV12-4,NA,TGTGCCAGCAGTTTTTCCGGGGAGCTGTTTTTT,CASSFSGELFF
TRBJ2-7,NA,TRBV5-6,NA,TGTGCCAGTAGCGGGGAGGACAGGGGCGACGAGCAGTACTTC,CASSGEDRGDEQYF
TRBJ2-2,NA,TRBV29-1,few,TGCAGCGTTGGTGACAGTGCGAACACCGGGGAGCTGTTTTTT,CSVGDSANTGELFF
TRBJ1-1,TRBD1,TRBV3-1/TRBV3-2,NA,TGTGCCAGCAGGACCGGGACAGCGAACACTGAAGCTTTCTTT,CASRTGTANTEAFF
TRBJ2-7,TRBD1,TRBV18,NA,TGTGCCAGCTCACTAGGGACAGGGCCCTCCTACGAGCAGTACTTC,CASSLGTGPSYEQYF
TRBJ1-5,NA,TRBV2,NA,TGTGCCAGCAGTGAAAGTGGGACGCCCTTCAATCAGCCCCAGCATTTT,CASSESGTPFNQPQHF
TRBJ2-7,TRBD2,TRBV2,NA,TGTGCCAGCAGTGAAAGTACTAGCGGGGTCGATTACGAGCAGTACTTC,CASSESTSGVDYEQYF
TRBJ1-2,TRBD1,TRBV6-2/TRBV6-3,NA,TGTGCCAGCAGTTACGGAGCGTCCCAGGGGGAAGGCTACACCTTC,CASSYGASQGEGYTF
TRBJ2-3,NA,TRBV12-3/TRBV12-4,NA,TGTGCCAGCAGTTTTTCCCTCCCAGATACGCAGTATTTT,CASSFSLPDTQYF
TRBJ1-4,TRBD1,TRBV5-5,NA,TGTACCCAGCGCTTCCTGGAGGGACAGCTTAATGAAAAACTGTTTTTT,CTQRFLEGQLNEKLFF
TRBJ1-3,NA,TRBV3-1/TRBV3-2,NA,TGTGCCAGCAGCCAAGAATATCAAGCGGCTGGAAACACCATATATTTT,CASSQEYQAAGNTIYF
TRBJ2-1,NA,TRBV28,NA,TGTGCCAGCAGTCCGCCCCGCCTTAGCTCCTACAATGAGCAGTTCTTC,CASSPPRLSSYNEQFF
TRBJ1-2,NA,TRBV6-5,NA,TGTGCCAGCAGTTGGACGGTTTCCTATGGCTACACCTTC,CASSWTVSYGYTF
TRBJ2-4,NA,TRBV5-1,once,TGCGCCAGCAGCTCCCAGACAAGTAACATTCAGTACTTC,CASSSQTSNIQYF
TRBJ1-1,NA,TRBV29-1,NA,TGCAGCGTTGATGCAGGGTCGGACACTGAAGCTTTCTTT,CSVDAGSDTEAFF
TRBJ2-7,NA,TRBV5-1,NA,TGCGCCAGCAGCTTGCCCCCTACGCAGCAGTACTTC,CASSLPPTQQYF